Here is one TCR beta chain with its context. Its antigen remains unknown. The CDR3 totals 15 residues. Trimming cost V 1 base and J 0 bases; bases outside gene matches: 4. Germline CDR1 reads SGHDT; CDR2 reads YYEEEE. The source of the sample is a study of T-cell memory formation after mild COVID-19. Study-wide context: For the most part, TCR clusters were specific to one donor. The study, taken as a whole, reports: In pre-infection memory, a portion of responding clones appeared, which suggested that cross-reactive memory joined. A second wave expanding day 15 to 37 was CD4+-biased; contracting clones were balanced. Day 37-peaking second-wave clones had unconfirmed SARS-CoV-2 specificity.

TCRdb reprocessed the 5' RACE reads via MiXCR and lists one record per CDR3 protein. This table has 150,000 to 200,000 distinct CDR3 sequences, 16% appearing once. The gene calls are TRBV5-6 and TRBJ2-7, with TRBD1 matching 7 bases. The material sequenced was PBMCs or a T cell subset sorted from them (not recorded which). The sequence was collected from an adult woman who had mild COVID-19 (a few samples of this study predate the infection). Cell type and time point are not known. The DNA for the CDR3 is TGTGCCAGCAGCTTGTTCGGACAGGTCTCCTACGAGCAGTACTTC. This gives the protein CASSLFGQVSYEQYF. The entire variable domain, with the rest obtained from reference TRBV5-6 and TRBJ2-7, is as follows: DAGVTQSPTHLIKTRGQQVTLRCSPKSGHDTVSWYQQALGQGPQFIFQYYEEEERQRGNFPDRFSGHQFPNYSSELNVNALLLGDSALYLCASSLFGQVSYEQYFGPGTRLTVT.